What follows are 27 T cell receptor beta chains derived from one specimen sequenced in a study of post-analysis software for immune sequencing data (dated by TCRdb to between 2015 and 2017). Antigens for these TCRs are unknown. The library was obtained by PCR. TCRdb shows the sequencer as Illumina HiSeq 2500. To reduce PCR and sequencing biases, unique molecular identifiers were incorporated into the TCR beta cDNA libraries. TCRdb reworked the public reads: Q25 trimming with fastp, MiXCR clone assembly, productive beta chains retained. Each record represents a unique CDR3 protein, reported with the most common genes and DNA among its rows. In this sample the table shows about 760,000 distinct CDR3 sequences, 25% to 30% of which occur a single time. The top ten constitute around 0.6% of the sample. Here is what the overall study found, with its caveats: Patients showed significantly higher frequencies than controls for about 5 TRBV segments, among them TRBV5-6, TRBV5-1 and TRBV20-1.

The sequencing input was blood. All receptors come from a girl aged 10-17 years with multiple sclerosis.

The V call is TRBV5-1, the J call TRBJ2-5; TRBD2 agrees at 12 bases. Near its end, the DNA agrees better with TRBJ2-7, so the J call may be wrong. The germline CDR1 and CDR2 sequences are SGHRS and YFSETQ. CDR3 length: 15 residues. The CDR3 loop reads CASSAALAGGGEQYF. For the CDR3, the DNA is TGCGCCAGCAGCGCGGCCCTAGCGGGAGGGGGCGAGCAGTACTTC.

The rearrangement joins TRBV10-3 to TRBJ2-7; D possibly corresponds to TRBD1 (5 bases). V shed 8 bases and J shed 6 bases, with 17 bases lying between them. This CDR3 contains 13 residues. From germline, CDR1 is ENHRY and CDR2 SYGVKD. In DNA form, the CDR3 reads TGTGCCATCGGAGACAGTGGGTTTGGCGAGCAGTACTTC. Protein product: CAIGDSGFGEQYF.

In this sample, this clonotype turned up a few times. The chain uses TRBV29-1 and TRBJ2-3, with D tentatively TRBD1 (6 bases). CDR3 length equals 14 residues. With 7 bases removed from V and 2 bases from J, the gap between germline ends came to 16 bases. Germline CDR1 reads SQVTM; CDR2 reads ANQGSEA. CDR3 loop: CSAQGHPLTDTQYF. In DNA, the CDR3 is TGCAGCGCACAGGGACACCCACTCACAGATACGCAGTATTTT.

This rearrangement joins TRBV12-3 or TRBV12-4 to TRBJ1-5; perhaps TRBD1 as D (5 bases). Trimming stripped 5 bases from V and 6 bases from J, with 17 bases between. The CDR3 is 15 residues long. In DNA form, the CDR3 reads TGTGCCAGCAGTCACGGACTGCAGGGCGGTCAGCCCCAGCATTTT. Amino acids: CASSHGLQGGQPQHF.

Of note for this clonotype: In this CDR3 the conserved last residue, phenylalanine or tryptophan, is missing, so a read error is likely. The rearrangement links TRBV7-9 to TRBJ2-1; 8 bases agree with TRBD2. CDR1 and CDR2 (germline): SEHNR, FQNEAQ (reference sequence). V trimming: 5 bases; J trimming: 10 bases; junction bases outside the gene matches: 13. The length of the CDR3 is 15 residues. CDR3 coding DNA: TGTGCCAGCAGCATAACTACCGGGGGGGCTGGCGAGCAGTTCGTC. Encoded protein: CASSITTGGAGEQFV.

The sample holds one count of this clonotype. V usage is TRBV6-1 and J usage is TRBJ2-1; TRBD1 is a possible D gene (6 bases). V was pared by 10 bases and J by 7 bases, with 20 bases between. The CDR3 sequence is 14 residues long. The germline gives CDR1 MNHNS, CDR2 SASEGT. In DNA form, the CDR3 reads TGTGCCACCCAAGCTGAAACCAGGGGTAATGAGCAGTTCTTC. This encodes CATQAETRGNEQFF.

This sequence joins TRBV2 and TRBJ2-1; D remains ambiguous. V was trimmed by 6 bases and J by 3 bases, leaving 15 bases between them. The CDR3 totals 15 residues. CDR1 and CDR2 from the germline V gene are SNHLY and FYNNEI. The CDR3: CASRTLRLHYNEQFF. CDR3 DNA: TGTGCCAGCAGGACCTTGCGGCTGCACTACAATGAGCAGTTCTTC.

V and J are TRBV6-1 and TRBJ2-5, with D tentatively TRBD1 (6 bases). This CDR3 region has 15 residues. Germline loops: CDR1 MNHNS, CDR2 SASEGT. Deletions cut 2 bases from V and 5 bases from J, with 15 bases between. CDR3 nucleotide sequence: TGTGCCAGCAGTGAAAGTCAGGGGTCGGGGGAGACCCAGTACTTC. It encodes CASSESQGSGETQYF.

This clonotype was found a few times. The chain recombines TRBV7-9 with TRBJ1-2; 9 bases agree with TRBD1. This CDR3 is built from 16 residues. Germline V gene lookup returns CDR1 SEHNR and CDR2 FQNEAQ (reference sequence). The V and J ends lost 1 base and 8 bases, in that order; junction bases with no gene match: 11. The CDR3 DNA reads TGTGCCAGCAGCTTAGGTGGGACAGGGCTAGTAAGCGGCTACACCTTC. It yields the protein CASSLGGTGLVSGYTF.

The chain links TRBV4-3 to TRBJ2-2; D is tentatively TRBD1 or TRBD2 (5 bases each). The CDR3 has 14 residues. Trimming cost V 4 bases and J 7 bases, with 13 bases left between them. Germline V gives CDR1 LGHNA, CDR2 YSLEER. The CDR3 bases are TGCGCCAGCAGCCCAGGGCGGGTATTCGGGGAGCTGTTTTTT. Its protein is CASSPGRVFGELFF.

This clonotype has more than one count but fewer than ten. The rearrangement joins TRBV10-3 to TRBJ1-1; 10 nucleotides match TRBD1. The V segment lost 6 bases and the J segment 6 bases; nucleotides outside the gene matches: 4. The germline CDR1 and CDR2 sequences are ENHRY and SYGVKD. This CDR3 comprises 13 residues. CDR3 loop: CAIRGDRGPEAFF. The CDR3 bases are TGTGCCATCAGGGGGGACAGGGGCCCTGAAGCTTTCTTT.

This clonotype was picked up a small number of times. The chain carries TRBV28 and TRBJ2-5, with TRBD2 matching over 8 bases. J gave up 5 bases and V 5 bases, and 13 bases lay outside the gene matches. Germline V gene data show CDR1 as MDHEN and CDR2 as SYDVKM. There are 16 residues in the CDR3. CDR3 loop: CASSTKISGVDETQYF. The CDR3 DNA follows: TGTGCCAGCAGTACTAAGATTAGCGGGGTGGACGAGACCCAGTACTTC.

This clonotype was seen a handful of times. This chain uses TRBV29-1 with TRBJ1-3, with D hard to call. Germline V gene data show CDR1 as SQVTM and CDR2 as ANQGSEA. The length of the CDR3 is 15 residues. The V end lost 1 base, the J end lost 2 bases, and 12 bases lay between the germline ends. Here the CDR3 reads CSVEGSTSAGNTIYF. The DNA of the CDR3 is TGCAGCGTTGAAGGTTCGACGTCGGCTGGAAACACCATATATTTT.

This clonotype appeared a few times. This chain links TRBV6-5 with TRBJ2-3; 7 bases line up with TRBD1. The trim removed 1 base at V and 6 bases at J, leaving 7 bases unmatched. The V gene's germline CDR1 is MNHEY and CDR2 SVGAGI. CDR3 length equals 15 residues. CDR3 nucleotides: TGTGCCAGCAGTTACTTGGGACAGTGGAGGGATACGCAGTATTTT. This codes for CASSYLGQWRDTQYF.

This clonotype showed up just a few times. The rearrangement links TRBV7-8 to TRBJ2-2; 10 bases are shared with TRBD1. Germline V gene data show CDR1 as SGHVS and CDR2 as FQNEAQ. Germline trimming cut 5 bases from V and 6 bases from J; bases unmatched to any gene: 6. The CDR3 has 15 residues. The CDR3 reads CASSPWTGGAGELFF. The CDR3 nucleotides are TGTGCCAGCAGCCCCTGGACAGGGGGAGCCGGGGAGCTGTTTTTT.

Worth noting for this clonotype: This may be a read error, as it is one base from a much larger clone. V is TRBV6-2 or TRBV6-3 and J is TRBJ2-1; D ambiguous. Gene TRBJ2-7 matches the end of the DNA better, so the J call may be wrong. This CDR3 is 13 amino acids long. The germline V gene has CDR1 MNHEY and CDR2 SVGEGT. CDR3 in amino acids: CASSRDLYNEQYF. The CDR3 coding sequence is TGTGCCAGCAGTAGAGACCTCTACAATGAGCAGTACTTC.

This clonotype was seen a handful of times. The V call is TRBV6-1, the J call TRBJ2-1, with unresolved D. Germline assignment: CDR1 MNHNS and CDR2 SASEGT. This CDR3 is built from 17 residues. Between the trimmed V and J ends, which lost 5 bases and 4 bases, there was a span of 21 bases. The CDR3 reads CASSPVFSRLSYNEQFF. The CDR3 DNA follows: TGTGCCAGCAGTCCGGTGTTTTCCCGTTTAAGTTACAATGAGCAGTTCTTC.

There are many counts of this clonotype. The V call is TRBV27, the J call TRBJ2-5; D is uncertain. Trimming shortened V by 6 bases and J by 2 bases, and 16 bases separated the two germline ends. Germline CDR1 reads MNHEY; CDR2 reads SMNVEV (reference sequence). The CDR3 length is 15 residues. The CDR3 spells CASSLVVGRQETQYF. The CDR3 coding sequence is TGTGCCAGCAGCTTAGTGGTCGGGCGGCAAGAGACCCAGTACTTC.

This clonotype turned up a few times. This could be a read error, since a much larger clone is one nucleotide away. The genes are TRBV7-2 and TRBJ2-3; TRBD2 might be the D (5 bases). CDR3 length equals 12 residues. Germline V gene sequence: CDR1 SGHTA, CDR2 FQGNSA. The CDR3 protein is CASSSSTDTRYF. The CDR3 DNA reads as TGTGCCAGCAGCTCTAGCACAGATACGCGGTATTTT.

The chain recombines TRBV14 with TRBJ2-3; 10 bases fit TRBD2. After removal of 2 bases from V and 0 bases from J, the junction contained 2 bases not matched to a gene. The CDR3 consists of 16 residues. CDR1 and CDR2 from the germline V gene are SGHDN and FVKESK. In nucleotides, the CDR3 is TGTGCCAGCAGCCAACTAGCGGGAGTGAGCACAGATACGCAGTATTTT. It codes for CASSQLAGVSTDTQYF.

In its sample, this clonotype was seen a few times. This rearrangement joins TRBV29-1 to TRBJ2-1; 7 bases line up with TRBD2. V gave up 3 bases and J gave up 4 bases; unmatched junction bases: 3. This CDR3 has 13 amino acids. The V gene's germline CDR1 is SQVTM and CDR2 ANQGSEA. The CDR3 DNA reads as TGCAGCGTTGACACTAGCGCATACAATGAGCAGTTCTTC. This translates into CSVDTSAYNEQFF.

The chain has TRBV27 and TRBJ1-1, with 9 bases aligning to TRBD1. Germline CDR1 MNHEY, CDR2 SMNVEV (reference sequence). Trimming removed 0 bases from V and 10 bases from J; junction bases left unmatched: 9. This CDR3 has 15 residues. This chain's CDR3 is CASSLSQKPGQGAFF. For the CDR3, the DNA is TGTGCCAGCAGTTTATCTCAAAAGCCGGGACAGGGAGCTTTCTTT.

The genes are TRBV7-2 and TRBJ2-7; TRBD2 matches 9 bases. CDR3 size: 15 residues. CDR1 is SGHTA and CDR2 is FQGNSA in the germline V gene. V was pared by 5 bases and J by 4 bases, with 9 bases of the junction left unmatched. In DNA form, the CDR3 reads TGTGCCAGCAGCCCACTAAGCGGGGGGAGATACGAGCAGTACTTC. Encoded protein: CASSPLSGGRYEQYF.

This clonotype has only a few counts. The gene calls are TRBV20-1 and TRBJ2-1; 11 nucleotides align to TRBD2. The CDR3 spans 14 residues. Germline values: CDR1 DFQATT, CDR2 SNEGSKA (reference sequence). Trimming cost V 5 bases and J 9 bases; bases outside gene matches: 9. CDR3 residues: CSAHLAGGGAEQFF. As DNA, the CDR3 is TGCAGTGCTCATCTAGCGGGAGGTGGGGCTGAGCAGTTCTTC.

DNA of the CDR3: TGCAGTGCTAAAGAGGAAGCCAGCTCCTACAATGAGCAGTTCTTC. Amino acid sequence: CSAKEEASSYNEQFF. The gene calls are TRBV20-1 and TRBJ2-1; no definite D call. V was clipped by 4 bases and J by 0 bases, with 13 bases between them. The germline V gene encodes CDR1 DFQATT and CDR2 SNEGSKA (reference sequence). The CDR3 sequence is 15 residues long.

CDR3 loop: CSVVWQPNTEAFF. The CDR3 bases are TGCAGCGTTGTATGGCAGCCGAACACTGAAGCTTTCTTT. The rearrangement joins TRBV29-1 to TRBJ1-1; D gene unclear. Per the germline V gene, CDR1 is SQVTM and CDR2 is ANQGSEA. Trimming shortened V by 4 bases and J by 1 base, and 10 bases separated the two germline ends. This CDR3 has 13 amino acids.

The table lists this clonotype with a count of one. The J gene is TRBJ1-1, the V gene TRBV10-3; no definite D call. Germline V gives CDR1 ENHRY, CDR2 SYGVKD. The CDR3 extends over 11 amino acids. Trimming removed 5 bases at V and 0 bases at J, with 1 base between. This chain's CDR3 is CAISMNTEAFF. The CDR3, as DNA: TGTGCCATCAGTATGAACACTGAAGCTTTCTTT.